Given below is one T cell receptor beta chain in context. In the original workflow: Estimated nucleated cell counts came from reference gene primer amplification. Data came from immunoSEQ multiplex PCR; TCRdb stores just in-frame clones and leaves some out. Clone size and V and J calls were adopted from that table, with D and trimming inferred from the DNA. The sample includes some 340,000 clones, approximately 82% of them seen just once. This specimen belongs to a study of blood T cell repertoires in COVID-19. Study at large: Italy, Spain and the United States were the sources of the convalescent and acute COVID-19 samples.

CDR3 length: 13 residues. Germline V gene data show CDR1 as MNHNS and CDR2 as SASEGT. Trimming removed 1 base from V and 5 bases from J; junction bases left unmatched: 0. This sequence originates from a man aged 30 to 45 with active or convalescent COVID-19. The chain combines TRBV6-1 with TRBJ2-7; 9 nucleotides line up with TRBD1. Sequenced input: peripheral blood. CDR3 sequence: CASSEGTGDEQYF. The CDR3 coding sequence is TGTGCCAGCAGTGAAGGGACAGGGGACGAGCAGTACTTC.